This T cell receptor (beta chain) was sequenced during a study of control samples from healthy donors and cancer patients. Sequencing used immunoSEQ multiplex PCR; TCRdb keeps in-frame clones, though not all of them. The data contain fewer than 120,000 clones, roughly 88% of them singletons. The CDR3 extends over 17 amino acids. Germline CDR1 is LGHDT and CDR2 is YNNKEL (reference sequence). Trimming stripped 2 bases from V and 0 bases from J, with 16 bases between. The specimen was PBMCs. The V gene is TRBV3-1 (or the pseudogene TRBV3-2), the J gene TRBJ1-2; D unclear. The origin of this receptor is a woman aged 55-69 years with lung cancer. The CDR3 DNA reads TGTGCCAGCAGCCAATTAGGGTCAGGAGCTCCTAACTATGGCTACACCTTC. Protein product: CASSQLGSGAPNYGYTF.